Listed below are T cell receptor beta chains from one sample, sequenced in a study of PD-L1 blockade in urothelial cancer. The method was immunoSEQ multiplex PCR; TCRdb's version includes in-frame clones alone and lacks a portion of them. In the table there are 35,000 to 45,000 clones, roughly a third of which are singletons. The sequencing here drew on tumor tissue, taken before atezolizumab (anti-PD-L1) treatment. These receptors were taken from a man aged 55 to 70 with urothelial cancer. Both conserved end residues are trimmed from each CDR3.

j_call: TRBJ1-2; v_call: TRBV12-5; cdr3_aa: ASGPRTGQGGYT
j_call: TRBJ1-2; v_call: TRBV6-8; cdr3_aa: ASSPSSDPYGYT
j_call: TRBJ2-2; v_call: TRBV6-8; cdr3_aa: ASSRANTGELF
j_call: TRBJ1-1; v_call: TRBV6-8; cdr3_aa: ASSYGMTGLAF
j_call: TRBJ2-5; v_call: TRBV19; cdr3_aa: ASSIRGPGRASSETQY
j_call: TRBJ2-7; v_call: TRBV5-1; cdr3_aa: ASSPTGTATSSYEQY
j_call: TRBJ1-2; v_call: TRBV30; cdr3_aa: AWSVGRGFYGYT
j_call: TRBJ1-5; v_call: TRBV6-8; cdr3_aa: ASTISKTDQPQH
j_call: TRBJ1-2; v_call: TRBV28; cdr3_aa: ASSLAGQGARGYT
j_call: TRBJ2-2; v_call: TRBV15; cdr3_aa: ATSSTGELF
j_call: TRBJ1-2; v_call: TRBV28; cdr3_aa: ASQGGQGRGRRGYT
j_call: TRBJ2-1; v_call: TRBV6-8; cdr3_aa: ASSYLGSYYNEQF
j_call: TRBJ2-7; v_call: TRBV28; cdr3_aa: ASSSPGQGAHEQY
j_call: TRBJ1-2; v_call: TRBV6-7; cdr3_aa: ASRLDRVAYGYT
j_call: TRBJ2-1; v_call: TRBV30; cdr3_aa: AWSGGGSGHEQF
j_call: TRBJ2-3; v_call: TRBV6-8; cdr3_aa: ASSYSVGGFSSTDTQY
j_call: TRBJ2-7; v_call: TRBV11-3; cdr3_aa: ASSPSPSGRGEQY
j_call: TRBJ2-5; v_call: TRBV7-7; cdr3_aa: ASSESPGTSVETQY
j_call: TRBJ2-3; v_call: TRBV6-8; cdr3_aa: ASSYPGGGTDTQY
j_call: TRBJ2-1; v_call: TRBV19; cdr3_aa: ASSIVGTGVHNEQF
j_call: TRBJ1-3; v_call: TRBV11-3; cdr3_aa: ASSFTPRGNTIY
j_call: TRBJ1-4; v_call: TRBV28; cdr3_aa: ASSLPNEKLF